These 11 T cell receptor beta chains originate from one sample sequenced in a study of blood T cell repertoires in COVID-19. Here immunoSEQ multiplex PCR was the method, and the copy in TCRdb shows in-frame clones only, minus some. The sample includes under 200,000 clones, 70% to 90% seen only once; the top ten take around a fifth. Source material: peripheral blood. The origin of the receptors is a man between 60 and 70 years old with active or convalescent COVID-19.

In DNA form, the CDR3 reads TGTGCCAGCGGACGACAGGGACGTTACGAGCAGTACTTC. Amino acids: CASGRQGRYEQYF. The gene calls are TRBV21-1 and TRBJ2-7; TRBD1, as called in the table, went unchecked against the DNA. TRBV21-1 is deemed a pseudogene. The CDR3 runs 13 residues.

The genes are TRBV7-9 and TRBJ1-4; maybe TRBD1 (5 bases). This CDR3 comprises 16 residues. Trimming shortened V by 5 bases and J by 3 bases, and 16 bases separated the two germline ends. CDR1 SEHNR and CDR2 FQNEAQ come from the germline V gene (reference sequence). CDR3 amino acids: CASSTTAGGPNEKLFF. The DNA for the CDR3 is TGTGCCAGCAGCACGACCGCCGGGGGTCCTAATGAAAAACTGTTTTTT.

This clone appeared a single time. The CDR3 here is CASSVDRNTEAFF. Here the CDR3 DNA reads TGTGCCAGCAGCGTTGACAGGAACACTGAAGCTTTCTTT. This sequence joins TRBV9 and TRBJ1-1; D might be TRBD1 (5 bases). The ends were cut back, 2 bases at V and 1 base at J, with 6 bases in the middle. The CDR3 is made up of 13 amino acids. Germline CDR1 reads SGDLS; CDR2 reads YYNGEE.

The gene calls are TRBV3-1 (or the pseudogene TRBV3-2) and TRBJ2-3, with 8 nucleotides matching TRBD2. Per the germline V gene, CDR1 is LGHDT and CDR2 is YNNKEL (reference sequence). The V gene end was trimmed by 4 bases and the J gene end by 5 bases; junction bases not matched to a gene: 20. The CDR3 is 19 amino acids. The CDR3 sequence is CASSPGFSGTGGPQDTQYF. The CDR3 nucleotides read TGTGCCAGCAGCCCAGGCTTTAGCGGGACGGGGGGGCCTCAAGATACGCAGTATTTT.

The V and J genes are TRBV5-1 and TRBJ2-7, with TRBD1 matching over 8 bases. With 3 bases clipped from V and 3 bases from J, the junction kept 5 bases outside the gene matches. The CDR3 spans 14 residues. CDR1 SGHRS and CDR2 YFSETQ come from the germline V gene. The CDR3 region has the DNA TGCGCCAGCAGCTGGACAGGGAGTGACTACGAGCAGTACTTC. It translates to CASSWTGSDYEQYF.

This chain joins TRBV5-4 and TRBJ2-5; 12 positions match TRBD2. This CDR3 comprises 15 residues. Unmatched junction bases numbered 2, after V lost 0 bases and J lost 5 bases. The germline gives CDR1 SGHNT, CDR2 YYREEE (reference sequence). For the CDR3, the DNA is TGTGCCAGCAGCTTGGGGACTAGCGGGGTGGAGACCCAGTACTTC. Amino acid sequence: CASSLGTSGVETQYF.

The chain links TRBV28 to TRBJ2-7; TRBD1 matches 7 bases. The germline gives CDR1 MDHEN, CDR2 SYDVKM. The CDR3 runs to 12 residues. Germline trimming cut 10 bases from V and 3 bases from J; bases unmatched to any gene: 6. CDR3: CAIQGQIYEQYF. CDR3 in DNA: TGTGCCATCCAGGGACAGATCTACGAGCAGTACTTC.

In its sample, this clone was seen once. V is TRBV6-1 and J is TRBJ2-1; 9 nucleotides line up with TRBD2. The germline V gene has CDR1 MNHNS and CDR2 SASEGT. The CDR3 has 15 amino acids. The ends lost 3 bases at V and 7 bases at J; junction bases unmatched: 7. The CDR3 is CASSDMRGGRNEQFF. The CDR3 DNA reads TGTGCCAGCAGTGATATGCGGGGGGGCCGGAATGAGCAGTTCTTC.

This clone was found once. V and J are TRBV6-5 and TRBJ1-6; D perhaps matches TRBD1 (6 bases). This CDR3 has 12 residues. The V end was cut by 6 bases, the J end by 9 bases, with 9 bases between. Germline V gives CDR1 MNHEY, CDR2 SVGAGI. The chain's CDR3 is CASSTGFSPLHF. The CDR3, as DNA: TGTGCCAGCAGCACAGGGTTTTCACCCCTCCACTTT.

The chain joins TRBV2 to TRBJ1-5; TRBD1 matches at 9 bases. Trimming removed 7 bases from V and 6 bases from J; junction bases left unmatched: 22. CDR3 length equals 19 residues. CDR1 and CDR2 (germline): SNHLY, FYNNEI. The chain's CDR3 is CASTGQGTYKNRWIQPQHF. The CDR3 region has the DNA TGTGCCAGCACCGGACAGGGGACATATAAAAACCGTTGGATTCAGCCCCAGCATTTT.

Only one count was recorded for this clone. The genes are TRBV10-3 and TRBJ1-2; D not certain. The CDR3 runs 14 residues. Trimming cost V 0 bases and J 3 bases, with 8 bases left between them. The germline V gene encodes CDR1 ENHRY and CDR2 SYGVKD. CDR3 coding DNA: TGTGCCATCAGTGAGTCGACTAGCTACTATGGCTACACCTTC. This encodes CAISESTSYYGYTF.